The present TCR beta chain was sequenced within a study of shared clonotypes between healthy human individuals (dated by TCRdb to 2019 to 2021). About the investigation overall: A couple of women and a few men aged 18 to 49 years were included in the cohort. Libraries were prepared and TCR repertoires were sequenced by different laboratories using diverse techniques, in order to increase sequencing depth and limit assay-specific biases. The study deeply sequenced blood TCR repertoires of five healthy adults to estimate repertoire size and the extent of clonotype sharing between individuals. Per donor, leukapheresis produced somewhere between about 0.94 and 9 billion PBMCs. For each donor, CD4 naive and CD4 memory were each given three plates, CD8 naive was given two plates, and CD8 memory was given one plate.

What the authors observed across the whole study: Higher generation probabilities were observed for clonotypes shared by all four sorted-subset donors than for non-shared clonotypes. Sharing across a handful of donors was observed for roughly 5.4% of naive CD4, about 3.2% of naive CD8, roughly 2.3% of memory CD4, and about 0.4% of memory CD8 clonotypes. Larger estimated clonotype richness was generally found for naive subsets than for memory subsets. Sampling was restricted to blood, and TCR repertoires in tissues likely differ from the TCR repertoires found in blood. The small number of donors limited the genetic and exposure-history diversity represented. Incomplete sequencing was indicated by rarefaction of sorted-subset datasets, despite the large sequencing depth. Pairwise subsampling led to the expectation that sequencing depth would affect the degree of clonotype sharing among donors.

The donors were healthy, HIV-negative adults who had no recently reported acute infections or vaccinations. Every donor was a Caucasian adult living in Nashville, Tennessee, USA. CD4+ T cells were enriched by magnetic negative selection, after which naive cells were positively selected on CD45RA and the negative fraction was taken as the memory subset. After blood collection by leukapheresis, PBMCs were isolated using Ficoll-Histopaque density gradient centrifugation and then cryopreserved in the vapor phase of liquid nitrogen. Analytical flow cytometry was used to check the purity and quantity of every magnetically sorted T cell population. Genomic DNA was isolated from every sorted fraction and measured by UV absorbance on a Nanodrop 2000c. Using the deep immunoSEQ assay, TCR CDR3 regions were amplified from genomic DNA by multiplex PCR. Extracted genomic DNA from each cell subset was spread evenly across all wells of several immunoSEQ 96-well plates, with each plate serving as a replicate. For sorted subsets, each replicate PCR was loaded with roughly 190 ng genomic DNA, equivalent to roughly 30,000 T cell genomes. Purified libraries were measured with a Qubit 3.0 fluorometer, size-checked on a Bioanalyzer 2100, and measured again with the KAPA Library Quantification kit. Each immunoSEQ 96-well plate was sequenced on its own single-read 150-cycle Illumina NextSeq 550 flow cell. Turning to the authors' computational methods: Because the immunoSEQ output included only junctional sequences and no quality scores, the filtering could not be the same as the filtering used for full-length reads. Sequences were annotated with PyIR, a Python wrapper for IgBLAST v1.9, using IMGT germline references to assign V/J genes and CDR3. Reads with weak V/J assignments (E-value above 1e-6), missing CDR3, stop codons, out-of-frame junctions, or ambiguous translated residues were removed. A V3J clonotype was defined by an identical inferred V gene, J gene, and CDR3 amino acid sequence. Percentage overlap between repertoires was calculated by dividing the number of shared unique clonotypes by the size of the smaller repertoire. RTK rarefaction, the Chao1 estimator, and Recon v2.1 estimates of unobserved clonotypes were used to assess repertoire richness. Generation probabilities were computed with OLGA for all TCRbeta clonotypes obtained by the gDNA method from a handful of donors. TCRdb retrieved this table from immuneACCESS and kept in-frame rearrangements only. Not all clones are present; in checked studies, unresolved V genes account for under half, and no reason is known for the remainder. That table furnishes V, J and clone size, whereas the DNA furnished D and trimming. The sample table contains hundreds of thousands of clones; only one count was recorded for roughly 70% of them. The ten largest account for approximately 1.8% of the sample.

The CDR3 starts with the cysteine, ends with the phenylalanine, and has 15 residues. Solely the CDR3 DNA is kept, with 45 bases framed from the first base. Trimming at the junction amounts to 2 bases on V and 1 base on J, and the germline ends lie 12 bases apart. CDR1 and CDR2 (SGDLS, YYNGEE) derive from the germline V gene. Details on this clone: The antigen this receptor binds is unknown. Per-nucleotide qualities are absent, and no much larger clonotype sits a single base away.

Recombination linked TRBV9 to TRBJ2-5; no D gene is confidently identified. The source material was memory CD4+ T cells sorted from blood. According to the study, the label for this sample's cell subset or site signals: CD45RA-negative fraction. This sequence was found in a woman aged 25 to 39 in good health. The nucleotide sequence is TGTGCCAGCAGCGTTCTCGGGTCGGCCCAAGAGACCCAGTACTTC. It translates as CASSVLGSAQETQYF.